This passage covers 20 T cell receptor beta chains from one sample sequenced in a study of vaccination effects on CD4 cells after COVID-19. Produced via immunoSEQ multiplex PCR; TCRdb's table is partial and in-frame only. Among tens of thousands of clones, around 78% were seen once, and the ten largest hold about 33%. Before any sequencing was done, the ViraFEST assay used viral peptide pools to expand antigen-specific CD4+ T cells. The culture ran for approximately 10 days before CD4+ T cells were isolated. Between March and December 2020, the person had a SARS-CoV-2 infection that PCR confirmed. Their specific antigens are unknown. Specimen: CD4+ T cells from PBMCs cultured with a peptide pool, collected before COVID-19 vaccination. These TCRs come from a human donor who had a prior SARS-CoV-2 infection.

V usage is TRBV28 and J usage is TRBJ1-1; 7 nucleotides align to TRBD1. V trimming: 5 bases; J trimming: 1 base; junction bases outside the gene matches: 4. This CDR3 is built from 14 residues. Germline CDR1 reads MDHEN; CDR2 reads SYDVKM. This CDR3 is CASSAGTANTEAFF. The CDR3 DNA reads as TGTGCCAGCAGTGCCGGGACAGCGAACACTGAAGCTTTCTTT. Looking up the rest from reference TRBV28 and TRBJ1-1 gives the full variable domain: DVKVTQSSRYLVKRTGEKVFLECVQDMDHENMFWYRQDPGLGLRLIYFSYDVKMKEKGDIPEGYSVSREKKERFSLILESASTNQTSMYLCASSAGTANTEAFFGQGTRLTVV.

V usage is TRBV7-2 and J usage is TRBJ2-5; D is unclear. CDR1 is SGHTA, CDR2 FQGNSA, per germline. CDR3 length: 13 residues. Trimming stripped 4 bases from V and 4 bases from J, with 10 bases between. CDR3 coding DNA: TGTGCCAGCAGCTCCTGGACGGGAGAGACCCAGTACTTC. Amino acids: CASSSWTGETQYF.

The chain recombines TRBV18 with TRBJ1-3; D not certain. The CDR3 contains 15 residues. Per the germline V gene, CDR1 is KGHSH and CDR2 is LQKENI. V shed 2 bases and J shed 0 bases, with 8 bases lying between them. The CDR3 sequence: CASSPVPDSGNTIYF. The CDR3 nucleotides read TGTGCCAGCTCACCAGTTCCCGACTCTGGAAACACCATATATTTT.

CDR3 sequence reads: CASSPASSGVTDTQYF. The CDR3 DNA sequence: TGTGCCAGCTCACCTGCGTCTAGCGGGGTCACAGATACGCAGTATTTT. The V and J genes are TRBV18 and TRBJ2-3; 9 bases agree with TRBD2. V dropped 3 bases and J dropped 2; count of bases not matched to a gene: 6. CDR1 is KGHSH and CDR2 is LQKENI in the germline V gene. The CDR3 spans 16 residues.

V and J are TRBV7-8 and TRBJ1-2, with a possible D match to TRBD1 (5 bases). The CDR3 is made up of 12 amino acids. V lost 7 bases to trimming and J lost 7 bases, with 13 bases between them. Looked up from germline, CDR1 is SGHVS and CDR2 is FQNEAQ. This CDR3 is CASIQSGVGYTF. CDR3 nucleotide sequence: TGTGCCAGCATCCAGTCGGGGGTTGGCTACACCTTC.

This clone was observed a few times. The gene calls are TRBV4-1 and TRBJ2-3, with 11 bases identical to TRBD2. CDR3 length: 17 residues. The J segment lost 3 bases and the V segment lost 6 bases, leaving 11 bases of the junction unmatched. Germline loops: CDR1 MGHRA, CDR2 YSYEKL. This CDR3 reads CASSLGGTSGFTDTQYF. Written as DNA, the CDR3 is TGCGCCAGCAGTCTGGGTGGGACTAGCGGATTTACAGATACGCAGTATTTT.

The rearrangement joins TRBV2 to TRBJ1-5; 9 nucleotides match TRBD1. Germline CDR1 SNHLY, CDR2 FYNNEI. The V segment lost 6 bases and the J segment 2 bases; nucleotides outside the gene matches: 5. CDR3 length: 15 amino acids. The CDR3 sequence: CASSQQGAGNQPQHF. The CDR3 coding sequence is TGTGCCAGCAGCCAACAGGGGGCTGGCAATCAGCCCCAGCATTTT.

The rearrangement links TRBV5-4 to TRBJ2-5, with TRBD1 matching 7 bases. The V gene end was trimmed by 1 base and the J gene end by 2 bases; junction bases not matched to a gene: 5. Germline loops: CDR1 SGHNT, CDR2 YYREEE (reference sequence). The CDR3 spans 15 residues. CDR3: CASSLRSRGQETQYF. DNA of the CDR3: TGTGCCAGCAGCTTGAGAAGCAGGGGGCAAGAGACCCAGTACTTC.

The rearrangement joins TRBV28 to TRBJ1-5; 8 bases match TRBD1. Per germline, CDR1 MDHEN and CDR2 SYDVKM. There are 17 residues in the CDR3. Unmatched junction bases numbered 14, after V lost 6 bases and J lost 4 bases. The CDR3 sequence: CASRRTGRWTGNQPQHF. The CDR3 DNA is TGTGCCAGCAGACGGACAGGGAGATGGACTGGGAATCAGCCCCAGCATTTT.

The J gene is TRBJ2-2, the V gene TRBV3-1 (or the pseudogene TRBV3-2); D is possibly TRBD1 (6 bases). Trimming removed 4 bases from V and 3 bases from J, with 12 bases in between. CDR3 length: 15 amino acids. Germline CDR1 LGHDT, CDR2 YNNKEL (reference sequence). The CDR3 region is CASSLWTVDTGELFF. DNA of the CDR3: TGTGCCAGCAGCCTTTGGACAGTCGACACCGGGGAGCTGTTTTTT.

V and J are TRBV13 and TRBJ1-6; D may be TRBD1 (6 bases). This CDR3 has 14 amino acids. CDR1 PRHDT and CDR2 FYEKMQ come from the germline V gene (reference sequence). V was pared by 3 bases and J by 7 bases, with 10 bases between. The CDR3 nucleotides read TGTGCCAGCAGCTTTGACAGGCGCAATTCACCCCTCCACTTT. Translation gives CASSFDRRNSPLHF.

The chain combines TRBV7-9 with TRBJ1-2; D not certain. The CDR3 totals 13 residues. Trimming left V 6 bases short and J 8 bases short, with 16 bases between. Germline CDR1 and CDR2: SEHNR and FQNEAQ (reference sequence). The CDR3 nucleotides read TGTGCCAGCAGTAAAGACGGTCTTAGGGGCTACACCTTC. Translation gives CASSKDGLRGYTF. Full variable domain (rest looked up from reference TRBV7-9 and TRBJ1-2): DTGVSQNPRHKITKRGQNVTFRCDPISEHNRLYWYRQTLGQGPEFLTYFQNEAQLEKSRLLSDRFSAERPKGSFSTLEIQRTEQGDSAMYLCASSKDGLRGYTFGSGTRLTVV.

This chain uses TRBV4-1 with TRBJ2-4; unclear D gene. V was shortened by 0 bases and J by 0 bases, with 6 bases between the two germline ends. Germline CDR1 is MGHRA and CDR2 is YSYEKL. This CDR3 is 15 amino acids long. The CDR3 bases are TGCGCCAGCAGCCAAGATTACTTAGCCAAAAACATTCAGTACTTC. The encoded protein is CASSQDYLAKNIQYF.

The chain carries TRBV11-2 and TRBJ2-7; the D is unclear. CDR1 is SGHAT and CDR2 is FQNNGV in the germline V gene. CDR3 size: 17 residues. The V and J ends lost 0 bases and 0 bases respectively, with 15 bases between them. CDR3 nucleotide sequence: TGTGCCAGCAGCTTAGACGGTCCACTCTCCGTCTCCTACGAGCAGTACTTC. It specifies CASSLDGPLSVSYEQYF.

This rearrangement joins TRBV6-5 to TRBJ2-5; no firm D call. V gave up 6 bases and J gave up 5 bases, with 4 bases separating them. CDR1 is MNHEY, CDR2 SVGAGI, per germline. This CDR3 has 10 amino acids. The DNA of the CDR3 is TGTGCCAGCAGCCGGGAGACCCAGTACTTC. This codes for CASSRETQYF.

The gene calls are TRBV11-3 and TRBJ2-2, with 8 bases matching TRBD1. This CDR3 region has 16 residues. Germline V CDR1 and CDR2: SGHNT, YENEEA. V lost 1 base to trimming and J lost 6 bases; unmatched junction nucleotides: 7. The CDR3: CASSLGPDRDPGELFF. CDR3 nucleotides: TGTGCCAGCAGCTTAGGGCCGGACAGGGACCCCGGGGAGCTGTTTTTT.

The chain carries TRBV20-1 and TRBJ2-1, with 12 nucleotides matching TRBD2. CDR3 length equals 17 residues. Germline-derived CDR1 and CDR2 are DFQATT and SNEGSKA (reference sequence). With 3 bases clipped from V and 0 bases from J, the junction kept 6 bases outside the gene matches. The CDR3 spells CSASASGGGYSYNEQFF. The DNA of the CDR3 is TGCAGTGCTAGTGCTAGCGGGGGGGGATACTCCTACAATGAGCAGTTCTTC.

The chain carries TRBV28 and TRBJ2-7, with D possibly being TRBD2 (6 bases). The CDR3 has 13 amino acids. Germline V gene sequence: CDR1 MDHEN, CDR2 SYDVKM. V lost 1 base to trimming and J lost 6 bases, with 10 bases between them. Here the CDR3 reads CASSLSGTGEQYF. CDR3 DNA sequence: TGTGCCAGCAGTTTATCGGGGACTGGCGAGCAGTACTTC.

The chain recombines TRBV20-1 with TRBJ1-1; no clear D. V lost 3 bases, J lost 1 base, and 15 bases lay in between. Germline CDR1 reads DFQATT; CDR2 reads SNEGSKA (reference sequence). The CDR3 covers 15 residues. The CDR3 DNA sequence: TGCAGTGCTAGTAAGAGCCATGACACGAACACTGAAGCTTTCTTT. Its translation is CSASKSHDTNTEAFF.

A note on this clone: One end of the junction fails to match germline, which may point to a read error. The J gene is TRBJ1-4, the V gene TRBV5-6; 9 bases fit TRBD1. The length of the CDR3 is 14 residues. Germline V gene sequence: CDR1 SGHDT, CDR2 YYEEEE. In DNA, the CDR3 is TGTGCCAGCAGTGAGACAGGGGGGAATGAAATACTGTTTTTT. It codes for CASSETGGNEILFF. The variable domain in full, with the rest retrieved from reference TRBV5-6 and TRBJ1-4, is DAGVTQSPTHLIKTRGQQVTLRCSPKSGHDTVSWYQQALGQGPQFIFQYYEEEERQRGNFPDRFSGHQFPNYSSELNVNALLLGDSALYLCASSETGGNEILFFGSGTQLSVL.